The 5 T cell receptor beta chains in this list originate from one sample, sequenced in a study of T cell responses to AZD1222 COVID-19 vaccine. Only in-frame clones appear in the TCRdb table, and some are missing; sequencing was by immunoSEQ multiplex PCR. The sample yields 110,000 to 150,000 clones, around nine tenths seen once. Sequenced here: peripheral blood, sampled on day 0 of AZD1222 vaccination. The receptor set was obtained from an adult in good health.

CDR3 in DNA: TGTGCCAGCAGCTTATTGGCGGGGAACACTGAAGCTTTCTTT. Translated, it gives CASSLLAGNTEAFF. The chain carries TRBV7-9 and TRBJ1-1; unclear D gene. Trimming removed 2 bases from V and 1 base from J, with 8 bases in between. This CDR3 comprises 14 residues. Germline V lookup: CDR1 SEHNR, CDR2 FQNEAQ (reference sequence).

This sequence joins TRBV7-2 and TRBJ1-4, with D possibly TRBD1 on 5 matching bases. This CDR3 is built from 14 residues. The germline gives CDR1 SGHTA, CDR2 FQGNSA. V dropped 2 bases and J dropped 8 bases, with 12 bases sitting between them. The CDR3 loop is CASSLTGVGEKLFF. In DNA form, the CDR3 reads TGTGCCAGCAGCTTAACGGGGGTTGGAGAAAAACTGTTTTTT.

The chain is built from TRBV28 and TRBJ1-3; no clear D gene. This CDR3 is 11 amino acids long. Germline V gene data show CDR1 as MDHEN and CDR2 as SYDVKM. V was shortened by 7 bases and J by 4 bases, with 5 bases between the two germline ends. In DNA, the CDR3 is TGTGCCAGCACCGCCGGAAACACCATATATTTT. It translates to CASTAGNTIYF.

This rearrangement joins TRBV30 to TRBJ2-5; no reliable D call. Germline-derived CDR1 and CDR2 are GTSNPN and SVGIG (reference sequence). CDR3 size: 11 residues. V was pared by 3 bases and J by 5 bases, with 7 bases between. DNA for the CDR3: TGTGCCTGGAGCTCGTCCGAGACCCAGTACTTC. It translates to CAWSSSETQYF.

This clone has only one observation. The chain recombines TRBV28 with TRBJ1-1; D is undetermined. With 1 base removed from V and 0 bases from J, the gap between germline ends came to 15 bases. CDR1 is MDHEN and CDR2 is SYDVKM in the germline V gene. This CDR3 region has 17 residues. DNA for the CDR3: TGTGCCAGCAGTTTATACGGGCCGGTCAGCTTGAACACTGAAGCTTTCTTT. Its protein is CASSLYGPVSLNTEAFF.